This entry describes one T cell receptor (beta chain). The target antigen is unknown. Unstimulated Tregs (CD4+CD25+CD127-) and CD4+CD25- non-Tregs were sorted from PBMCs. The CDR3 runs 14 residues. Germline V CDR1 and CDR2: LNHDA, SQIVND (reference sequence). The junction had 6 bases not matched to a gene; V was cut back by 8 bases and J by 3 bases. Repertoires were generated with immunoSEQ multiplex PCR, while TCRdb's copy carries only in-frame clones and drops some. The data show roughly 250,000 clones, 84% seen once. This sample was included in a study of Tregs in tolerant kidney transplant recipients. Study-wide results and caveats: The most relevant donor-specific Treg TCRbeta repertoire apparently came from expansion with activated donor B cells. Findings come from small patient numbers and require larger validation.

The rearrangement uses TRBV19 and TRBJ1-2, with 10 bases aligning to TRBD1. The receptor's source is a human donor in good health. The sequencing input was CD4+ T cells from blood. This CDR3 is CASLRDRGDYGYTF. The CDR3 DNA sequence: TGTGCCAGTCTCCGGGACAGGGGAGACTATGGCTACACCTTC.